This TCR beta chain derives from a study of blood T cell repertoires in COVID-19. Study information: Material from acute and convalescent COVID-19 was sourced from the United States, Italy and Spain.

In terms of age and location, participants ranged from about 18 to 95 years and lived in about two dozen US areas. The CDR3 covers 14 residues. Trimming stripped 2 bases from V and 5 bases from J, with 13 bases between. Per the germline V gene, CDR1 is KGHSH and CDR2 is LQKENI. Authors' analysis steps: For nucleated cells, counts were estimated from reference gene primer amplification. TCRdb's table, derived via immunoSEQ multiplex PCR, lists solely in-frame clones and lacks some. Clone size and V and J calls were adopted from that table, with D and trimming inferred from the DNA. Here the sample spans 270,000 or so clones, approximately 84% being singletons.

Sequencing used PBMCs or T cells enriched from blood (not recorded which). The TCR comes from a woman in her forties or fifties who had been exposed to COVID-19. The chain recombines TRBV18 with TRBJ2-7, with D perhaps matching TRBD2 (5 bases). The CDR3, as DNA: TGTGCCAGCTCACCAGACGTTAAAGCGGACGAGCAGTACTTC. The encoded protein is CASSPDVKADEQYF.